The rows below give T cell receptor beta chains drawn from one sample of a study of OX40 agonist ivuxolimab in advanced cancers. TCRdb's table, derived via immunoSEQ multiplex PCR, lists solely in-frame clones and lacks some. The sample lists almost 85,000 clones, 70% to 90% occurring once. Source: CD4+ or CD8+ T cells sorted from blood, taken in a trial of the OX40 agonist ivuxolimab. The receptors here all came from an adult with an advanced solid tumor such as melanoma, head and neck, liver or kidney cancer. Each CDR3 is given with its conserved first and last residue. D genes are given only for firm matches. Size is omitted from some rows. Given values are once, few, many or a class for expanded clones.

TGTGCCAGCAGCTTGACTCTAGTCCCCAATGAGCAGTTCTTC | CASSLTLVPNEQFF | TRBJ2-1 | TRBV5-4 | NA | NA
TGCGCCAGCAGCTTCGGACAGGGCGAGGGCTACACCTTC | CASSFGQGEGYTF | TRBJ1-2 | TRBV5-1 | NA | TRBD1
TGCGCCAGCAGTTTTGGAGGGGCGGCAGATACGCAGTATTTT | CASSFGGAADTQYF | TRBJ2-3 | TRBV10-2 | NA | NA
TGTGCCAGCAGCTGGGGGTCCGATAATTCACCCCTCCACTTT | CASSWGSDNSPLHF | TRBJ1-6 | TRBV25-1 | NA | NA
TGTGCCAGCAGTTCGTTGACCCACTACGAGCAGTACTTC | CASSSLTHYEQYF | TRBJ2-7 | TRBV6-5 | NA | NA
TGTGCCAGCCGGACAGGGGTACGCAGATCGGACACTGAAGCTTTCTTT | CASRTGVRRSDTEAFF | TRBJ1-1 | TRBV5-6 | few | TRBD1
TGCAGCGTTGAAACCCCGGGAACTGAAGCTTTCTTT | CSVETPGTEAFF | TRBJ1-1 | TRBV29-1 | NA | NA
TGTGCCAGCAGCTTAGCAGGGCTAAACACCATATATTTT | CASSLAGLNTIYF | TRBJ1-3 | TRBV7-9 | NA | NA
TGTGCCAGCAGCTTAGTAGGAGGGAGGAGAGATACGCAGTATTTT | CASSLVGGRRDTQYF | TRBJ2-3 | TRBV7-9 | NA | NA
TGTGCCAGCAGCTTGATTCAGGGCGTTAGCTCCTACAATGAGCAGTTCTTC | CASSLIQGVSSYNEQFF | TRBJ2-1 | TRBV5-6 | NA | NA
TGTGCCAGCAGCTTAAAGCCGAAGTGGAGCTCCTACAATGAGCAGTTCTTC | CASSLKPKWSSYNEQFF | TRBJ2-1 | TRBV11-3 | NA | NA
TGTGCCAGCAGACCCCCCAGACAGAACACTGAAGCTTTCTTT | CASRPPRQNTEAFF | TRBJ1-1 | TRBV11-2 | NA | NA
TGTGCCAGCTCACCTACTGGGACAGGCACTTGGCAGCCCCAGCATTTT | CASSPTGTGTWQPQHF | TRBJ1-5 | TRBV18 | NA | TRBD1
TGTGCCAGCAGCTTGACAGGGAAAGGTGAAGCTTTCTTT | CASSLTGKGEAFF | TRBJ1-1 | TRBV5-8 | NA | NA
TGTGCCAGCAGGGGTTTAGAGACCCAGTACTTC | CASRGLETQYF | TRBJ2-5 | TRBV2 | NA | NA
TGTGCCTGGAGCCCGCAGCCGAACACTGAAGCTTTCTTT | CAWSPQPNTEAFF | TRBJ1-1 | TRBV30 | NA | NA
TGTGCCTGGAGTCGAATAGGACCGTGGAACACTGAAGCTTTCTTT | CAWSRIGPWNTEAFF | TRBJ1-1 | TRBV30 | NA | NA
TGTGCCAGCAGCTTCGTGGACTCCTCCTACGAGCAGTACTTC | CASSFVDSSYEQYF | TRBJ2-7 | TRBV11-2 | medium-sized | NA
TGTGCCAGCTCGATTGAAAGGGATAAAGCTTTCTTT | CASSIERDKAFF | TRBJ1-1 | TRBV7-9 | NA | NA
TGTGCCAGCGGGCGGGACAGGGACGTCGGTGGCTACACCTTC | CASGRDRDVGGYTF | TRBJ1-2 | TRBV6-5 | NA | TRBD1
TGTGCCAGCAGGGCAGGGGGGAATAATTCACCCCTCCACTTT | CASRAGGNNSPLHF | TRBJ1-6 | TRBV27 | NA | TRBD1
TGTGCCAGCAGGACTATTTCATGGAACTATGGCTACACCTTC | CASRTISWNYGYTF | TRBJ1-2 | TRBV7-9 | NA | NA
TGTGCCAGCAGTGAAGAATGGTGGTCCAATGAGCAGTTCTTC | CASSEEWWSNEQFF | TRBJ2-1 | TRBV2 | NA | NA
TGCGCCAGCAGCTTGGATGGGGTTCCCTACGAGCAGTACTTC | CASSLDGVPYEQYF | TRBJ2-7 | TRBV5-1 | NA | NA
TGTGCCAGCAGCTTGATCAAGGTCCACAGGATGAACACTGAAGCTTTCTTT | CASSLIKVHRMNTEAFF | TRBJ1-1 | TRBV5-6 | NA | NA
TGTGCCAGCAGCCACCAGGGATATTATTTTGATGGCTACACCTTC | CASSHQGYYFDGYTF | TRBJ1-2 | TRBV4-2 | NA | NA
TGTGCCAGCAGCCAAGACTTGGTGGCCGGGGAGCTGTTTTTT | CASSQDLVAGELFF | TRBJ2-2 | TRBV14 | NA | NA
TGTGCCAGCTCCTGGACAGACCAAGAGACCCAGTACTTC | CASSWTDQETQYF | TRBJ2-5 | TRBV18 | NA | NA
TGTGCCAGTAGTATTGAGGGGAACACTGAAGCTTTCTTT | CASSIEGNTEAFF | TRBJ1-1 | TRBV19 | NA | NA
TGTGCCTGGAGTGTTTCTCAGGTGGATACGCAGTATTTT | CAWSVSQVDTQYF | TRBJ2-3 | TRBV30 | NA | NA
TGTGCCAGCAGCTGGACAGGCTCAAACACTGAAGCTTTCTTT | CASSWTGSNTEAFF | TRBJ1-1 | TRBV5-5 | NA | TRBD1
TGTGCCAGCAGCCAGCCTGGGTCCTCCTCTGGAAACACCATATATTTT | CASSQPGSSSGNTIYF | TRBJ1-3 | TRBV7-9 | NA | NA
TGTGCCTGGAGTACAAAGGGCAATAGCAATCAGCCCCAGCATTTT | CAWSTKGNSNQPQHF | TRBJ1-5 | TRBV30 | NA | NA
TGTGCCAGCCGTGTAAACAACCGGTCACCCCTCCACTTT | CASRVNNRSPLHF | TRBJ1-6 | TRBV6-6 | NA | NA
TGTGCCACCAAGGGGGAGAACTATGGCTACACCTTC | CATKGENYGYTF | TRBJ1-2 | TRBV6-5 | NA | NA
TGTGCCTGGAGGGGGGGCTCTGGGGCCAACGTCCTGACTTTC | CAWRGGSGANVLTF | TRBJ2-6 | TRBV30 | NA | NA
TGTGCCAGCGGCGCGGGGGCACACGAGCAGTACTTC | CASGAGAHEQYF | TRBJ2-7 | TRBV14 | NA | NA
TGTGCCAGCTCACCCCTCGGGACAGCGAACACTGAAGCTTTCTTT | CASSPLGTANTEAFF | TRBJ1-1 | TRBV18 | NA | TRBD1
TGTGCCAGCAGTGATTGGGGTGAAGCTTTCTTT | CASSDWGEAFF | TRBJ1-1 | TRBV6-1 | NA | NA
TGTGCCAGCAGCTTACGGGACCAATCGCCCGGGGAGCTGTTTTTT | CASSLRDQSPGELFF | TRBJ2-2 | TRBV11-2 | NA | NA
TGTGCCTGGAGCCGGGGGAGGCTTTCCGCCTCTAATGAAAAACTGTTTTTT | CAWSRGRLSASNEKLFF | TRBJ1-4 | TRBV30 | NA | NA
TGCGCCAGCAGCCAAGAAGGTTACCTAGCGGGAAGCACAGATACGCAGTATTTT | CASSQEGYLAGSTDTQYF | TRBJ2-3 | TRBV4-3 | once | TRBD2
TGTGCCAGCAGGGACAGGGAGTACAATGAGCAGTTCTTC | CASRDREYNEQFF | TRBJ2-1 | TRBV6-1 | NA | TRBD1
TGCGCCAGCAGCTGGGGCAGGGTATCCTATGAAGCTTTCTTT | CASSWGRVSYEAFF | TRBJ1-1 | TRBV4-1 | NA | NA
TGTGCCAGCTCACCGGTATCCGGGACTGAAGCTTTCTTT | CASSPVSGTEAFF | TRBJ1-1 | TRBV18 | NA | NA
TGTGCCAGCTCCCCCAGCGGGAGGGCCATTGACGAGCAGTACTTC | CASSPSGRAIDEQYF | TRBJ2-7 | TRBV2 | few | TRBD2
TGCGCCAGCAGCTTGTCTAGGACAACGAACACTGAAGCTTTCTTT | CASSLSRTTNTEAFF | TRBJ1-1 | TRBV5-1 | NA | NA
TGTGCCAGCAGTGCAGGACTGTCCTACGAGCAGTACTTC | CASSAGLSYEQYF | TRBJ2-7 | TRBV6-1 | medium-sized | NA
TGTGCCAGCAGCCAAAAAGAGACCCAGTACTTC | CASSQKETQYF | TRBJ2-5 | TRBV7-6 | NA | NA
TGTGCCAGTAGTATGACATCGGGCACTGAAGCTTTCTTT | CASSMTSGTEAFF | TRBJ1-1 | TRBV19 | once | NA
TGTGCCAGCAGCTTCAACGAGGGTGGGAATGAGCAGTTCTTC | CASSFNEGGNEQFF | TRBJ2-1 | TRBV7-2 | NA | NA
TGTGCCAGCAGCTTAGCGATGGGGGGTAGGACTGAAGCTTTCTTT | CASSLAMGGRTEAFF | TRBJ1-1 | TRBV7-2 | NA | NA